This T cell receptor beta chain originates from a study of beta chain features in type 1 diabetes. The overall study: Examination spanned approximately 110 million sorted cells from all samples. Study-wide results and caveats: VDJ junctions from patients with type 1 diabetes contained fewer insertions and more deletions. Amplification by PCR could prefer shorter templates, with the same effect in patients and controls. Type 1 diabetes patients had moderately but significantly shorter TCRB CDR3s in all four CD4+ subsets.

On this clone: The antigen is not known.

CDR1 is SGHDN, CDR2 FVKESK, per germline. The CDR3 totals 14 residues. Trimming cost V 3 bases and J 4 bases; bases outside gene matches: 4. The isolated RNA, all of it, was reverse transcribed, so expressed TCRB transcripts were what got sequenced. Roughly 3.4 million reads per sample on average were obtained from naive, central memory and regulatory T cell samples. Profiling relied on immunoSEQ multiplex PCR, and the TCRdb table lists in-frame clones only, not all of them. The table has some 640,000 clones, about 14% seen once. This sequence originates from a young man with type 1 diabetes. The material sequenced was naive CD4+ T cells from blood. The chain is built from TRBV14 and TRBJ1-1; 8 bases map to TRBD1. The CDR3 region is CASSQATGGTEAFF. The CDR3 region has the DNA TGTGCCAGCAGCCAGGCTACAGGGGGCACTGAAGCTTTCTTT.